The 19 T cell receptor beta chains given below trace back to one sample, sequenced in a study of T cells in tumors after PD-1 blockade. Sequencing used immunoSEQ multiplex PCR; TCRdb keeps in-frame clones, though not all of them. The sample has roughly 50,000 clones, roughly 80% seen once. The sequencing used PBMCs, collected before anti-PD-1 treatment. The receptors originated from a human donor with basal cell carcinoma.

CDR3 amino acids: CSVGRWDTEAFF. For the CDR3, the DNA is TGCAGCGTGGGTCGATGGGACACTGAAGCTTTCTTT. This chain uses TRBV29-1 with TRBJ1-1; D remains unclear. This CDR3 is 12 amino acids long. Germline V gene data show CDR1 as SQVTM and CDR2 as ANQGSEA. V dropped 6 bases and J dropped 3 bases, with 11 bases sitting between them.

This sequence joins TRBV9 and TRBJ2-1; no clear D gene. The germline gives CDR1 SGDLS, CDR2 YYNGEE. This CDR3 spans 15 amino acids. Between the trimmed V and J ends, which lost 4 bases and 0 bases, there was a span of 11 bases. CDR3 bases: TGTGCCAGCAGCCTCGTGAGTGGCTCCTACAATGAGCAGTTCTTC. This gives the protein CASSLVSGSYNEQFF.

The chain employs TRBV2 and TRBJ2-3; D perhaps matches TRBD2 (6 bases). Germline V gene lookup returns CDR1 SNHLY and CDR2 FYNNEI. CDR3 length equals 14 residues. V lost 6 bases, J lost 0 bases, and 10 bases lay in between. Here the CDR3 DNA reads TGTGCCAGCAGCTCCGGGACTAGCACAGATACGCAGTATTTT. Its protein is CASSSGTSTDTQYF. Combining the CDR3 with reference TRBV2 and TRBJ2-3 gives the whole variable domain EPEVTQTPSHQVTQMGQEVILRCVPISNHLYFYWYRQILGQKVEFLVSFYNNEISEKSEIFDDQFSVERPDGSNFTLKIRSTKLEDSAMYFCASSSGTSTDTQYFGPGTRLTVL.

The chain links TRBV6-1 to TRBJ2-5; D is uncertain. This CDR3 has 17 amino acids. With 0 bases removed from V and 3 bases from J, the gap between germline ends came to 17 bases. From germline, CDR1 is MNHNS and CDR2 SASEGT. CDR3 DNA sequence: TGTGCCAGCAGTGAAGCCAGTTGGCGCCGCTCCGAAGAGACCCAGTACTTC. Its translation: CASSEASWRRSEETQYF.

The chain employs TRBV5-1 and TRBJ2-5; D unresolved. Germline V gene data show CDR1 as SGHRS and CDR2 as YFSETQ. The CDR3 runs 14 residues. The V and J ends lost 1 base and 1 base respectively, with 8 bases between them. The CDR3 here is CASSLLQIQETQYF. CDR3 DNA sequence: TGCGCCAGCAGCTTGCTACAGATCCAAGAGACCCAGTACTTC.

The chain recombines TRBV6-6 with TRBJ2-3; 8 bases fit TRBD2. With V trimmed by 4 bases and J by 8 bases, 8 bases remained unmatched. The CDR3 is 14 residues long. The germline V gene has CDR1 MNHNY and CDR2 SVGAGI (reference sequence). The CDR3 region has the DNA TGTGCCAGCAGTTCAGGTAGCGGGGAGGGTACGCAGTATTTT. Amino acid sequence: CASSSGSGEGTQYF.

The chain joins TRBV24-1 to TRBJ2-7, with D possibly matching TRBD1 (5 bases). Trimming took off 9 bases at V and 5 bases at J, with 19 bases between the two ends. The germline CDR1 and CDR2 sequences are KGHDR and SFDVKD. The CDR3 runs to 14 residues. The CDR3 DNA is TGTGCCACCTCAATTACGGGCAGGGTAGACGAGCAGTACTTC. Its protein product is CATSITGRVDEQYF.

CDR3 coding DNA: TGTGCCAGCAGCTTAGCTTTCCAGCGGGGACCCGAAGATACGCAGTATTTT. Residues: CASSLAFQRGPEDTQYF. The V gene is TRBV7-6, the J gene TRBJ2-3, with 7 bases matching TRBD2. With 0 bases clipped from V and 5 bases from J, the junction kept 11 bases outside the gene matches. Germline CDR1 and CDR2: SGHVS and FNYEAQ. The CDR3 has 17 amino acids. The full variable domain, its missing parts supplied by reference TRBV7-6 and TRBJ2-3, is GAGVSQSPRYKVTKRGQDVALRCDPISGHVSLYWYRQALGQGPEFLTYFNYEAQQDKSGLPNDRFSAERPEGSISTLTIQRTEQRDSAMYRCASSLAFQRGPEDTQYFGPGTRLTVL.

This chain links TRBV19 with TRBJ2-2; tentative D call: TRBD1 (6 bases). The CDR3 has 16 residues. The germline V gene has CDR1 LNHDA and CDR2 SQIVND (reference sequence). V was pared by 6 bases and J by 4 bases, with 18 bases between. The CDR3 protein is CASRPSTGRTTGELFF. CDR3 DNA sequence: TGTGCCAGTAGGCCTTCGACAGGACGGACCACCGGGGAGCTGTTTTTT.

The chain combines TRBV30 with TRBJ2-6; tentatively, D is TRBD1 or TRBD2 (5 bases each). From germline, CDR1 is GTSNPN and CDR2 SVGIG (reference sequence). The CDR3 runs to 14 residues. Trimming shortened V by 3 bases and J by 2 bases, and 8 bases separated the two germline ends. The CDR3 DNA reads TGTGCCTGGAGACGGGGCGCTGGGGCCAACGTCCTGACTTTC. Protein sequence: CAWRRGAGANVLTF.

The chain is built from TRBV2 and TRBJ2-7, with 7 positions matching TRBD1. The CDR3 is 15 residues long. Germline CDR1 and CDR2: SNHLY and FYNNEI. J gave up 9 bases and V 4 bases, and 15 bases lay outside the gene matches. CDR3 sequence: CASSVGQTGWLVQYF. The CDR3 coding sequence is TGTGCCAGCAGTGTGGGACAGACTGGTTGGTTGGTGCAGTACTTC.

This clone was recorded only once. The CDR3 loop reads CSAASGTEAFF. The CDR3 DNA reads as TGCAGTGCTGCGTCGGGGACTGAAGCTTTCTTT. The rearrangement joins TRBV20-1 to TRBJ1-1; D not certain. V lost 5 bases, J lost 5 bases, and 9 bases lay in between. CDR3 length equals 11 residues. The germline CDR1 and CDR2 sequences are DFQATT and SNEGSKA (reference sequence).

The genes are TRBV30 and TRBJ2-1, with TRBD2 matching over 14 bases. This CDR3 is built from 15 residues. V trimming: 2 bases; J trimming: 8 bases; junction bases outside the gene matches: 5. Germline values: CDR1 GTSNPN, CDR2 SVGIG (reference sequence). CDR3 in DNA: TGTGCCTGGAGTACCGGGACTAGCGGGAGAGATGAGCAGTTCTTC. This gives the protein CAWSTGTSGRDEQFF. The full variable domain, its missing parts supplied by reference TRBV30 and TRBJ2-1, is SQTIHQWPATLVQPVGSPLSLECTVEGTSNPNLYWYRQAAGRGLQLLFYSVGIGQISSEVPQNLSASRPQDRQFILSSKKLLLSDSGFYLCAWSTGTSGRDEQFFGPGTRLTVL.

V usage is TRBV7-6 and J usage is TRBJ2-5, with 10 bases lining up with TRBD2. J gave up 4 bases and V 5 bases, and 10 bases lay outside the gene matches. This CDR3 spans 16 amino acids. CDR1 and CDR2 from the germline V gene are SGHVS and FNYEAQ. CDR3 nucleotide sequence: TGTGCCAGCAGCGGGGGAGCGGGGGGGCCTCCAGAGACCCAGTACTTC. Encoded protein: CASSGGAGGPPETQYF. The whole variable domain, remainder taken from reference TRBV7-6 and TRBJ2-5, is GAGVSQSPRYKVTKRGQDVALRCDPISGHVSLYWYRQALGQGPEFLTYFNYEAQQDKSGLPNDRFSAERPEGSISTLTIQRTEQRDSAMYRCASSGGAGGPPETQYFGPGTRLLVL.

V is TRBV28 and J is TRBJ2-2; D is ambiguous. The CDR3 is 11 residues long. V gave up 6 bases and J gave up 3 bases, with 2 bases separating them. Germline lookup yields CDR1 MDHEN and CDR2 SYDVKM. The CDR3 DNA reads as TGTGCCAGCAGCGACACCGGGGAGCTGTTTTTT. It translates to CASSDTGELFF.

This clone has only one observation. This rearrangement joins TRBV2 to TRBJ1-3; possibly TRBD1 for D (6 bases). The CDR3 is 15 residues long. Germline-derived CDR1 and CDR2 are SNHLY and FYNNEI. V was clipped by 7 bases and J by 0 bases, with 13 bases between them. In nucleotides, the CDR3 is TGTGCCAGCAAGATTGGGGGCCTCTCTGGAAACACCATATATTTT. The encoded protein is CASKIGGLSGNTIYF.

This clone was picked up one time. The chain links TRBV3-1 (or the pseudogene TRBV3-2) to TRBJ2-3; 11 nucleotides agree with TRBD2. Germline trimming cut 0 bases from V and 4 bases from J; bases unmatched to any gene: 6. The CDR3 has 17 residues. Germline V lookup: CDR1 LGHDT, CDR2 YNNKEL (reference sequence). Here the CDR3 DNA reads TGTGCCAGCAGCCAAGAAACTAGCGGGGGATTTTCAGATACGCAGTATTTT. It yields the protein CASSQETSGGFSDTQYF.

This chain links TRBV18 with TRBJ2-5, with D possibly TRBD1 on 6 matching bases. The CDR3 totals 13 residues. The V end was cut by 6 bases, the J end by 3 bases, with 11 bases between. The germline V gene encodes CDR1 KGHSH and CDR2 LQKENI. CDR3 DNA: TGTGCCAGCTCCCTTGGACAGAAAGAGACCCAGTACTTC. Translating gives CASSLGQKETQYF.

The CDR3 region is CASSPIRGGTGELFF. DNA of the CDR3: TGTGCCAGCAGCCCCATTCGGGGGGGCACCGGGGAGCTGTTTTTT. The chain combines TRBV5-8 with TRBJ2-2, with 8 bases fitting TRBD2. The CDR3 is 15 residues long. CDR1 and CDR2 (germline): SGHTS, YDEGEE. With V trimmed by 4 bases and J by 4 bases, 6 bases remained unmatched.